This T cell receptor (beta chain) came from a study of cytomegalovirus exposure and HLA in healthy donors. Study-wide points: There were around 160 TCR beta chains listed as cytomegalovirus-associated.

The CDR3 runs 15 residues. The V gene lost 4 bases and the J gene lost 4 bases, with 15 bases spanning the gap. The V gene's germline CDR1 is SGHRS and CDR2 YFSETQ. The PCR ran on 60 Vbeta and 13 Jbeta primers. Using immunoSEQ multiplex PCR, the repertoire was profiled, and TCRdb retains in-frame clones only, with some absent. The sample includes about 160,000 clones, about 60% of them seen just once. Remarks on this clone: Its antigen remains unknown.

The sample was PBMCs. V usage is TRBV5-1 and J usage is TRBJ2-1; maybe TRBD1 (6 bases). This clonotype originated in a woman between 55 and 75 years old in good health and CMV-seropositive. In nucleotides, the CDR3 is TGCGCCAGCAGCCAAACCCCAGGGGATTACAATGAGCAGTTCTTC. This codes for CASSQTPGDYNEQFF.